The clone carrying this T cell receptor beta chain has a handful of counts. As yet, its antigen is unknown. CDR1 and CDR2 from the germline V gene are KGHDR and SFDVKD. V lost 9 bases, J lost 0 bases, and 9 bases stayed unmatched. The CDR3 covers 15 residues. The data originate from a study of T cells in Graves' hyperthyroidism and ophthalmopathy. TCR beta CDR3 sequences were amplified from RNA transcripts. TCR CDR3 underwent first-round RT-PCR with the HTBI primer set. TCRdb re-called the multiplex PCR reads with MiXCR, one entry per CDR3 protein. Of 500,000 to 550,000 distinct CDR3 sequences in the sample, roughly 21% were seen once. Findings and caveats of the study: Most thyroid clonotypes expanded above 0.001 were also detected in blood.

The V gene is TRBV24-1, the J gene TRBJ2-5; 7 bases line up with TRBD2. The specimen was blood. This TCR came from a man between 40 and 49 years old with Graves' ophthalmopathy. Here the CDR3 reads CATESAGSHQETQYF. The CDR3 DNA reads TGTGCCACCGAATCAGCGGGATCACACCAAGAGACCCAGTACTTC.